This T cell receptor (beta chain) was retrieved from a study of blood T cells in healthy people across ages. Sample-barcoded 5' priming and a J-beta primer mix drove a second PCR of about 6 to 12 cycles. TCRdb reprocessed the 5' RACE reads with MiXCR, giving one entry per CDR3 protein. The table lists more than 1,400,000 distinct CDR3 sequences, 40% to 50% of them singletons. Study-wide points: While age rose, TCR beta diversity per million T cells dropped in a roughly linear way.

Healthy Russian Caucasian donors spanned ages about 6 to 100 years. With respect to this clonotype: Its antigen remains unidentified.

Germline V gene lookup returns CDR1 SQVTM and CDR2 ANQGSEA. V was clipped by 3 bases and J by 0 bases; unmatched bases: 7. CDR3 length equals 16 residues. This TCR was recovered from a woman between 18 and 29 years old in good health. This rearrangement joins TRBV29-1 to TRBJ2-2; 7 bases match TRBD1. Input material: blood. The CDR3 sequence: CSVDPEDRPNTGELFF. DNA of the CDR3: TGCAGCGTTGACCCTGAGGACAGGCCGAACACCGGGGAGCTGTTTTTT.